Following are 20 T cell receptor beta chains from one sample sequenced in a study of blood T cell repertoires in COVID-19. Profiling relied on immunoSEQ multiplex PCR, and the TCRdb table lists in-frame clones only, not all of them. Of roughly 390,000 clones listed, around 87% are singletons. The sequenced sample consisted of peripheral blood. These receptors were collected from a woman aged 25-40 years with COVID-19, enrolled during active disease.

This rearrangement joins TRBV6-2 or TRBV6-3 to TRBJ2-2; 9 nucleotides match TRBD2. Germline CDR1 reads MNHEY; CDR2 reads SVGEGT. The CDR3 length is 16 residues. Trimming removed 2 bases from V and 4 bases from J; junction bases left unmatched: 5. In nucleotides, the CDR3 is TGTGCCAGCAGTTACATTAGCGGGAGAGTCACCGGGGAGCTGTTTTTT. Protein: CASSYISGRVTGELFF.

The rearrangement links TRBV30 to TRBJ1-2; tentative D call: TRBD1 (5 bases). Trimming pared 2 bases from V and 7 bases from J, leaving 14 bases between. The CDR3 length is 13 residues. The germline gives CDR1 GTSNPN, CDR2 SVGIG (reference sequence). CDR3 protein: CAWSPRRGSGYTF. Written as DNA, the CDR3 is TGTGCCTGGAGTCCCAGGAGGGGTTCTGGCTACACCTTC.

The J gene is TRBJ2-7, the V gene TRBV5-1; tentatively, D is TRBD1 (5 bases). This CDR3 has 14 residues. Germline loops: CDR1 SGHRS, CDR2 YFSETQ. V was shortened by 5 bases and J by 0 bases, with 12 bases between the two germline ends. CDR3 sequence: CASRVDTGSYEQYF. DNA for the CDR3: TGCGCCAGCAGGGTGGACACGGGCTCCTACGAGCAGTACTTC.

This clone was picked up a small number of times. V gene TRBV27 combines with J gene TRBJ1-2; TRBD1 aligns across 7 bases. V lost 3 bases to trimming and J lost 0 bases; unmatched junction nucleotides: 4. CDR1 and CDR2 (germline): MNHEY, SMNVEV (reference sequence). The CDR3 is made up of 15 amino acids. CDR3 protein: CASSFRDRANYGYTF. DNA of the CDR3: TGTGCCAGCAGTTTTCGGGACAGAGCTAACTATGGCTACACCTTC.

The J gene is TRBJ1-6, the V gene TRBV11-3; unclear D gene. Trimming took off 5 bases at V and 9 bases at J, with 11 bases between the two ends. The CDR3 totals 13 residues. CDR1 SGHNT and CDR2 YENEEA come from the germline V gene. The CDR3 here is CASSREPSSPLHF. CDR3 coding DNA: TGTGCCAGCAGCCGGGAGCCTAGTTCACCCCTCCACTTT.

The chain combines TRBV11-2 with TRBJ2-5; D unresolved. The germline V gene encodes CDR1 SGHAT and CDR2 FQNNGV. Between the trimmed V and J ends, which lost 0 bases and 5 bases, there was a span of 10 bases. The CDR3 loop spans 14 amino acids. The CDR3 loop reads CASSLDQALETQYF. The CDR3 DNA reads TGTGCCAGCAGCTTAGACCAGGCGTTGGAGACCCAGTACTTC.

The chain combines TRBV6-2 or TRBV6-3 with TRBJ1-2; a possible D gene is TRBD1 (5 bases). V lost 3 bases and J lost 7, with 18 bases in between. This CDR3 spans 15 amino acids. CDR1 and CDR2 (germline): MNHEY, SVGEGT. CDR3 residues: CASSYTTVNPLGYTF. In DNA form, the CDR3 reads TGTGCCAGCAGTTATACGACAGTCAATCCTCTTGGCTACACCTTC.

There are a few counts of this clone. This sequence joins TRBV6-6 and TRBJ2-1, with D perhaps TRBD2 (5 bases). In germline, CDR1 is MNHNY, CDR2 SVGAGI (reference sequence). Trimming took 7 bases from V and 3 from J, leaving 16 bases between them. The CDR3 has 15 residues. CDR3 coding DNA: TGTGCCAGCACCACGGGGTCCCCTAACTACAATGAGCAGTTCTTC. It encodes CASTTGSPNYNEQFF.

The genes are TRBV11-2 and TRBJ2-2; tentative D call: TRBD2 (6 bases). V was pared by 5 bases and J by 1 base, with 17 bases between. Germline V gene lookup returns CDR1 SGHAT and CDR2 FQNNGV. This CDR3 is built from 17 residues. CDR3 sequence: CASSTSSREWNTGELFF. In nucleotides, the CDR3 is TGTGCCAGCAGCACCTCTAGCCGGGAGTGGAACACCGGGGAGCTGTTTTTT. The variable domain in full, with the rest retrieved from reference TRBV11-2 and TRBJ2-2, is EAGVAQSPRYKIIEKRQSVAFWCNPISGHATLYWYQQILGQGPKLLIQFQNNGVVDDSQLPKDRFSAERLKGVDSTLKIQPAKLEDSAVYLCASSTSSREWNTGELFFGEGSRLTVL.

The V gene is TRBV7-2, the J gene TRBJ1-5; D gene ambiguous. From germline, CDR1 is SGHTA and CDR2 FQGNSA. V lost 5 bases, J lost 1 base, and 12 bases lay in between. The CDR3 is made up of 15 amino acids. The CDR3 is CASSRGEASNQPQHF. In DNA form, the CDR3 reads TGTGCCAGCAGCCGCGGCGAAGCCAGCAATCAGCCCCAGCATTTT. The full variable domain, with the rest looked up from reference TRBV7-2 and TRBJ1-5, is GAGVSQSPSNKVTEKGKDVELRCDPISGHTALYWYRQSLGQGLEFLIYFQGNSAPDKSGLPSDRFSAERTGGSVSTLTIQRTQQEDSAVYLCASSRGEASNQPQHFGDGTRLSIL.

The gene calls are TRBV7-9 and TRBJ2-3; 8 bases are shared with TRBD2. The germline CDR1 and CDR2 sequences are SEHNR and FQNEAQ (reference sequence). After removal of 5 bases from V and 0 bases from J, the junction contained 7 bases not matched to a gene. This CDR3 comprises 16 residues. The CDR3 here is CASSPREGSSTDTQYF. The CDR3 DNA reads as TGTGCCAGCAGCCCCCGGGAGGGGAGCAGCACAGATACGCAGTATTTT.

The CDR3 coding sequence is TGTGCCAGCAGCCCGCAGGGGAACACCGGGGAGCTGTTTTTT. It specifies CASSPQGNTGELFF. The chain combines TRBV9 with TRBJ2-2, with D possibly TRBD1 on 5 matching bases. The V and J ends lost 4 bases and 1 base respectively, with 8 bases between them. CDR1 is SGDLS, CDR2 YYNGEE, per germline. The CDR3 is 14 residues long.

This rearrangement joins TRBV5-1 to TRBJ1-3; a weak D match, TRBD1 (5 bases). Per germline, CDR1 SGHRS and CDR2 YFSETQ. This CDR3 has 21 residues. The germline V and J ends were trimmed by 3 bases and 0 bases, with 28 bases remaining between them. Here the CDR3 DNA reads TGCGCCAGCAGCTCTCCTCCGGCAGGGCTCGCTTCCCTACTCTCTGGAAACACCATATATTTT. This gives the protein CASSSPPAGLASLLSGNTIYF.

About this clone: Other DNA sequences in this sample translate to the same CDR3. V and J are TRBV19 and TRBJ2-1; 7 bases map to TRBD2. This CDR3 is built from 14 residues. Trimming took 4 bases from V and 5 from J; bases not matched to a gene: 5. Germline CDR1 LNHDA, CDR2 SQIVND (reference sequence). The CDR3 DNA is TGTGCCAGTAGTAGGGAGGGGATAAACAATGAGCAGTTCTTC. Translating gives CASSREGINNEQFF. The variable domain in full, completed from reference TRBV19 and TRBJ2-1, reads DGGITQSPKYLFRKEGQNVTLSCEQNLNHDAMYWYRQDPGQGLRLIYYSQIVNDFQKGDIAEGYSVSREKKESFPLTVTSAQKNPTAFYLCASSREGINNEQFFGPGTRLTVL.

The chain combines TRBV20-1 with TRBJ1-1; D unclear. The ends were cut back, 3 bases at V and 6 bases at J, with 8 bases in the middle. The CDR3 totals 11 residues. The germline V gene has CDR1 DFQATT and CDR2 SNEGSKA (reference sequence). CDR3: CSASRQSEAFF. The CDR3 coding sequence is TGCAGTGCTAGCAGGCAGTCTGAAGCTTTCTTT.

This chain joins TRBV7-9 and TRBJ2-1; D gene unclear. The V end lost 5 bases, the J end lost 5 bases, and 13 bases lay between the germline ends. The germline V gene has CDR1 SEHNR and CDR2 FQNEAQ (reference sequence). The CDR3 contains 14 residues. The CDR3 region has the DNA TGTGCCAGCAGCCCGACTCCTCCTCACAATGAGCAGTTCTTC. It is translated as CASSPTPPHNEQFF.

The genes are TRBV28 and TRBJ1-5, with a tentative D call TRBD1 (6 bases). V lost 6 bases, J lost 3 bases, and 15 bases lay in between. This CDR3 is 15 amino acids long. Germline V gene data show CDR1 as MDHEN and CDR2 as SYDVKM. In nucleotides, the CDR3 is TGTGCCAGCAGCGTACGGGACACGTACAATCAGCCCCAGCATTTT. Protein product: CASSVRDTYNQPQHF. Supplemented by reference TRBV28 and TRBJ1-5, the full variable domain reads DVKVTQSSRYLVKRTGEKVFLECVQDMDHENMFWYRQDPGLGLRLIYFSYDVKMKEKGDIPEGYSVSREKKERFSLILESASTNQTSMYLCASSVRDTYNQPQHFGDGTRLSIL.

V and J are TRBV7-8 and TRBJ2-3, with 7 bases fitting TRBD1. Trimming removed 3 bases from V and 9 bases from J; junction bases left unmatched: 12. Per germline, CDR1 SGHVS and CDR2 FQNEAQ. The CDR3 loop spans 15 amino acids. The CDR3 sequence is CASSFDGAARGTQYF. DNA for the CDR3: TGTGCCAGCAGCTTTGACGGCGCAGCCAGGGGGACGCAGTATTTT. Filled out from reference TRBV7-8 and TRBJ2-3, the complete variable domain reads GAGVSQSPRYKVAKRGQDVALRCDPISGHVSLFWYQQALGQGPEFLTYFQNEAQLDKSGLPSDRFFAERPEGSVSTLKIQRTQQEDSAVYLCASSFDGAARGTQYFGPGTRLTVL.

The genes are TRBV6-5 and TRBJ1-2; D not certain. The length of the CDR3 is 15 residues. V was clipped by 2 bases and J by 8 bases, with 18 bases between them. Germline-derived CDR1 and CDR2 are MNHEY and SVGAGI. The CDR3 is CASSYRLSSMGGYTF. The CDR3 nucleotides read TGTGCCAGCAGTTACCGTCTGAGTTCTATGGGCGGCTACACCTTC.

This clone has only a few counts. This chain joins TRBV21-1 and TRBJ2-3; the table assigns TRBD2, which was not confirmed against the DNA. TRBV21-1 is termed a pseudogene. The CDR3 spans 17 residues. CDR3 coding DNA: TGTGCCAGCCATGGACTAGCGGGCGGGTTGAGCACAGATACGCAGTATTTT. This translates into CASHGLAGGLSTDTQYF.